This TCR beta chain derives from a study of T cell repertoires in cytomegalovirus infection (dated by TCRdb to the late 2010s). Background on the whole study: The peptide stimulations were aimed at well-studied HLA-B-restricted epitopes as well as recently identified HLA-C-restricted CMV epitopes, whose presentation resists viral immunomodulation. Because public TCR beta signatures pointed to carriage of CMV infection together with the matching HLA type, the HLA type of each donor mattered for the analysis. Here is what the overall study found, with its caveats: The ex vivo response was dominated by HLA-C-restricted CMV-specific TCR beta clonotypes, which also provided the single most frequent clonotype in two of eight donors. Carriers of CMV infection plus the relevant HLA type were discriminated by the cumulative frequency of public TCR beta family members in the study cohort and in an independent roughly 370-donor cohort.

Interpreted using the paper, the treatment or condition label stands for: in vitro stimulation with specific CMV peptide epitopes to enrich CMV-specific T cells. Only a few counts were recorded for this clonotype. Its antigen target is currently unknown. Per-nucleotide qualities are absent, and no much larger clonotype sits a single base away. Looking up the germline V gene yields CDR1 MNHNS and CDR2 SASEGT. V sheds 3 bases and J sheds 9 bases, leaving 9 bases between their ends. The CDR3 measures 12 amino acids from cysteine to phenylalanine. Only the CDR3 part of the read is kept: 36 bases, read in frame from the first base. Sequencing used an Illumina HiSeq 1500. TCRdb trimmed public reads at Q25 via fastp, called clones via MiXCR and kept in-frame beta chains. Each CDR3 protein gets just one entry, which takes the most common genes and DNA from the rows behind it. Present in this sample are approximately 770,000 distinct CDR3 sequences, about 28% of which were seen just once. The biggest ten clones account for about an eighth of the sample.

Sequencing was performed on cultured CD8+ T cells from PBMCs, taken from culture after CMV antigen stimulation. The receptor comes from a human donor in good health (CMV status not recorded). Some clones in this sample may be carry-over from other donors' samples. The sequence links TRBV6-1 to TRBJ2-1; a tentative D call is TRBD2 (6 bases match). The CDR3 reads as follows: CASSDGGSEQFF. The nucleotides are TGTGCCAGCAGTGATGGAGGGAGTGAGCAGTTCTTC.